The 10 T cell receptor beta chains below come from one sample, sequenced in a study of T-cell memory formation after mild COVID-19. MiXCR, applied by TCRdb to the 5' RACE reads, yields one record per CDR3 protein. The sample has roughly 620,000 distinct CDR3 sequences, about a sixth seen once; the top ten hold 12%. The specimen sequenced was PBMCs or a T cell subset sorted from them (not recorded which). Every receptor here comes from an adult woman who had mild COVID-19 (a few samples of this study predate the infection). Cell type and time point are not known.

This clonotype was found a few times. DNA for the CDR3: TGCGCCAGCAGCTCCCTTAGGATGGCGGACACCTACGAGCAGTACTTC. Amino acids: CASSSLRMADTYEQYF. The chain employs TRBV5-1 and TRBJ2-7; D possibly corresponds to TRBD1 (5 bases). From germline, CDR1 is SGHRS and CDR2 YFSETQ. The CDR3 spans 16 residues. Trimming took off 3 bases at V and 2 bases at J, with 18 bases between the two ends.

This clonotype was seen repeatedly, ten times or more. The junction does not match germline at one end; this may be a read error. The V call is TRBV5-1, the J call TRBJ2-3; 14 bases line up with TRBD2. CDR3 size: 16 residues. Germline assignment: CDR1 SGHRS and CDR2 YFSETQ. The CDR3 spells CASSRGLAGEADTQYF. Here the CDR3 DNA reads TGTGCCAGCAGCCGGGGACTAGCGGGAGAGGCAGATACGCAGTATTTT.

In this sample, this clonotype turned up once. The V and J genes are TRBV6-6 and TRBJ2-7, with a weak D call TRBD1 (6 bases). Trimming cost V 0 bases and J 3 bases, with 12 bases left between them. Germline V gene sequence: CDR1 MNHNY, CDR2 SVGAGI (reference sequence). The CDR3 covers 15 residues. The CDR3 DNA is TGTGCCAGCAGTTACTCAACAGGGAGCAGCTACGAGCAGTACGTC. As protein: CASSYSTGSSYEQYV.

The J gene is TRBJ2-7, the V gene TRBV20-1, with 7 bases fitting TRBD1. There are 13 residues in the CDR3. V lost 4 bases and J lost 5; bases outside the gene matches: 8. CDR1 and CDR2 from the germline V gene are DFQATT and SNEGSKA (reference sequence). Written as DNA, the CDR3 is TGCAGTGCTAATGCACAGGGGTTCAACGAGCAGTACTTC. Translating gives CSANAQGFNEQYF.

This clonotype was counted a few times. The chain employs TRBV29-1 and TRBJ1-1, with TRBD1 identical over 7 bases. The V segment lost 3 bases and the J segment 4 bases; nucleotides outside the gene matches: 5. From germline, CDR1 is SQVTM and CDR2 ANQGSEA. CDR3 length: 13 amino acids. CDR3 residues: CSVETGPGTEAFF. CDR3 nucleotide sequence: TGCAGCGTTGAGACAGGGCCGGGCACTGAAGCTTTCTTT.

The chain uses TRBV5-1 and TRBJ2-7; 9 bases agree with TRBD1. CDR3 length: 15 amino acids. The germline V gene has CDR1 SGHRS and CDR2 YFSETQ. J lost 4 bases, V lost 6 bases, and 11 bases had no gene match. For the CDR3, the DNA is TGCGCCAGCACCGAAAAACAGGGGGCTATTTACGAGCAGTACTTC. Translating it yields CASTEKQGAIYEQYF.

The rearrangement joins TRBV29-1 to TRBJ2-5; D is possibly TRBD2 (5 bases). This CDR3 spans 14 amino acids. Germline-derived CDR1 and CDR2 are SQVTM and ANQGSEA. The V end was cut by 7 bases, the J end by 6 bases, with 21 bases between. CDR3 DNA: TGCAGCGCCGACCCGGGAAGTGGCAAAAAGACCCAGTACTTC. It translates to CSADPGSGKKTQYF.

This clonotype came up a few times. V usage is TRBV9 and J usage is TRBJ2-2, with D possibly matching TRBD1 (7 bases). V lost 4 bases to trimming and J lost 0 bases, with 16 bases between them. The CDR3 is 17 residues long. The germline gives CDR1 SGDLS, CDR2 YYNGEE. The CDR3 DNA reads as TGTGCCAGCAGCCCCCAGGGGGGAAGTTCGAACACCGGGGAGCTGTTTTTT. This encodes CASSPQGGSSNTGELFF.

V gene TRBV5-6 combines with J gene TRBJ2-5, with D hard to call. Germline lookup yields CDR1 SGHDT and CDR2 YYEEEE. Between the trimmed V and J ends, which lost 4 bases and 2 bases, there was a span of 12 bases. The CDR3 runs 14 residues. CDR3 loop: CASSRLEIQETQYF. The CDR3 DNA sequence: TGTGCCAGCAGCCGCCTCGAGATTCAAGAGACCCAGTACTTC. The variable domain in full, completed from reference TRBV5-6 and TRBJ2-5, reads DAGVTQSPTHLIKTRGQQVTLRCSPKSGHDTVSWYQQALGQGPQFIFQYYEEEERQRGNFPDRFSGHQFPNYSSELNVNALLLGDSALYLCASSRLEIQETQYFGPGTRLLVL.

This clonotype was counted only a few times. This sequence joins TRBV21-1 and TRBJ2-3; the table gives TRBD2 as D, unverified against the DNA. TRBV21-1 is a pseudogene. The CDR3 has 16 residues. CDR3 amino acids: CASSKKGGAPTDTQYF. CDR3 DNA sequence: TGTGCCAGCAGCAAAAAGGGAGGGGCCCCAACAGATACGCAGTATTTT.